The 29 T cell receptor beta chains below were found in one sample sequenced in a study of technical replicates of blood from a few donors. Clones were sequenced by immunoSEQ multiplex PCR, and TCRdb holds only the in-frame ones, with some missing. Of around 74,000 clones in the sample, approximately 86% were seen once. Sequenced sample: PBMCs. These receptors came from a human donor in good health. Some clones in this sample may be carry-over from other donors' samples.

The chain employs TRBV7-2 and TRBJ2-3, with 11 bases aligning to TRBD2. Germline V gives CDR1 SGHTA, CDR2 FQGNSA. The CDR3 runs to 16 residues. J was trimmed by 4 bases and V by 1 base; bases with no gene match: 4. The CDR3 spells CASSLGLAGGADTQYF. In DNA form, the CDR3 reads TGTGCCAGCAGCTTAGGTTTAGCGGGAGGGGCAGATACGCAGTATTTT.

V gene TRBV30 combines with J gene TRBJ2-2; 13 bases fit TRBD2. Looked up from germline, CDR1 is GTSNPN and CDR2 is SVGIG (reference sequence). The CDR3 extends over 15 amino acids. Trimming removed 8 bases from V and 3 bases from J; junction bases left unmatched: 6. In nucleotides, the CDR3 is TGTGCCGGAGGACTAGCGGGAGTATACACCGGGGAGCTGTTTTTT. Translation gives CAGGLAGVYTGELFF.

This chain uses TRBV29-1 with TRBJ1-2; TRBD1 agrees at 7 bases. The V gene end was trimmed by 0 bases and the J gene end by 9 bases; junction bases not matched to a gene: 13. CDR3 length: 15 amino acids. Germline lookup yields CDR1 SQVTM and CDR2 ANQGSEA. CDR3 residues: CSVEDPGQQGYRYTF. CDR3 nucleotides: TGCAGCGTTGAAGACCCGGGACAGCAAGGTTACCGCTACACCTTC.

The gene calls are TRBV7-2 and TRBJ2-5; a weak D match, TRBD2 (6 bases). V dropped 4 bases and J dropped 2 bases, with 11 bases sitting between them. The CDR3 sequence is 14 residues long. Germline CDR1 and CDR2: SGHTA and FQGNSA. The CDR3 DNA sequence: TGTGCCAGCAGCTCGGGACTGCTACAAGAGACCCAGTACTTC. Translating it yields CASSSGLLQETQYF.

The J gene is TRBJ2-3, the V gene TRBV7-3, with 14 bases matching TRBD2. Trimming took 1 base from V and 2 from J; bases not matched to a gene: 5. The germline V gene encodes CDR1 SGHTA and CDR2 FQGTGA. The length of the CDR3 is 18 residues. Here the CDR3 reads CASSLNGLAGGTTDTQYF. In nucleotides, the CDR3 is TGTGCCAGCAGCTTAAATGGACTAGCGGGGGGCACCACAGATACGCAGTATTTT.

The CDR3: CASSQERVLGQEAFF. CDR3 bases: TGCGCCAGCAGCCAAGAAAGGGTTTTGGGGCAAGAAGCTTTCTTT. The genes are TRBV4-3 and TRBJ1-1, with D maybe TRBD1 (5 bases). CDR1 LGHNA and CDR2 YSLEER come from the germline V gene. The V and J ends lost 0 bases and 8 bases respectively, with 16 bases between them. The CDR3 sequence is 15 residues long.

The chain recombines TRBV21-1 with TRBJ2-5; the table's D call, TRBD2, was not checked against the DNA. TRBV21-1 is recorded as a pseudogene. This CDR3 has 16 amino acids. CDR3 nucleotides: TGTGCCAGCAGCAGCGGGACTAGCGGATTAAGAGAGACCCAGTACTTC. Translating gives CASSSGTSGLRETQYF.

The chain carries TRBV5-6 and TRBJ1-1, with 9 bases matching TRBD1. The V gene end was trimmed by 3 bases and the J gene end by 5 bases; junction bases not matched to a gene: 5. This CDR3 is 14 amino acids long. Germline CDR1 is SGHDT and CDR2 is YYEEEE. CDR3 region: CASSWGQGMTEAFF. In DNA form, the CDR3 reads TGTGCCAGCAGCTGGGGACAGGGAATGACTGAAGCTTTCTTT.

The chain couples TRBV7-9 to TRBJ2-7, with TRBD2 as a possible D gene (5 bases). Germline-derived CDR1 and CDR2 are SEHNR and FQNEAQ (reference sequence). CDR3 length equals 14 residues. V was trimmed by 1 base and J by 8 bases, leaving 15 bases between them. The CDR3 loop is CASSLVGRGRKQYF. CDR3 sequence (DNA): TGTGCCAGCAGCTTAGTTGGTCGGGGAAGGAAGCAGTACTTC.

V and J are TRBV2 and TRBJ1-2; a possible D gene is TRBD1 (5 bases). The CDR3 is 14 residues long. Per germline, CDR1 SNHLY and CDR2 FYNNEI. V was clipped by 7 bases and J by 8 bases, with 20 bases between them. CDR3 sequence reads: CASILTSSRGGYTF. The CDR3, as DNA: TGTGCCAGCATCCTCACATCATCTCGGGGGGGCTACACCTTC.

This clone was recorded once. V usage is TRBV7-8 and J usage is TRBJ2-7, with TRBD2 identical over 8 bases. J was trimmed by 5 bases and V by 5 bases; bases with no gene match: 8. The CDR3 contains 14 residues. Germline CDR1 and CDR2: SGHVS and FQNEAQ. CDR3 in amino acids: CASSPGGLYNEQYF. CDR3 DNA sequence: TGTGCCAGCAGCCCGGGGGGGCTTTACAACGAGCAGTACTTC. Drawing the rest from reference TRBV7-8 and TRBJ2-7, the complete variable domain is GAGVSQSPRYKVAKRGQDVALRCDPISGHVSLFWYQQALGQGPEFLTYFQNEAQLDKSGLPSDRFFAERPEGSVSTLKIQRTQQEDSAVYLCASSPGGLYNEQYFGPGTRLTVT.

About this clone: Its ends do not fully match the called genes, so a read error is possible. The chain is built from TRBV6-1 and TRBJ1-3; no firm D call. Germline lookup yields CDR1 MNHNS and CDR2 SASEGT. The CDR3 runs 12 residues. CDR3 sequence reads: CASSDPRPGVIF. The CDR3 DNA reads as TGTGCCAGCAGTGATCCCAGGCCTGGCGTTATTTTT.

The chain carries TRBV5-4 and TRBJ1-2, with D possibly matching TRBD1 (6 bases). The CDR3 spans 15 residues. V was cut by 4 bases and J by 4 bases, with 17 bases left in between. CDR1 and CDR2 (germline): SGHNT, YYREEE (reference sequence). The CDR3 sequence: CASSPRSGGGYGYTF. The CDR3 bases are TGTGCCAGCAGCCCCCGTTCGGGGGGCGGCTATGGCTACACCTTC.

The rearrangement links TRBV10-3 to TRBJ2-7, with D unresolved. The germline V gene encodes CDR1 ENHRY and CDR2 SYGVKD. The V gene lost 4 bases and the J gene lost 0 bases, with 4 bases spanning the gap. There are 12 residues in the CDR3. This CDR3 is CAISGSSYEQYF. Here the CDR3 DNA reads TGTGCCATCAGTGGTAGCTCCTACGAGCAGTACTTC.

V usage is TRBV27 and J usage is TRBJ2-1; TRBD2 is a possible D gene (6 bases). Germline V lookup: CDR1 MNHEY, CDR2 SMNVEV (reference sequence). Trimming removed 0 bases at V and 0 bases at J, with 12 bases between. This CDR3 comprises 17 residues. In nucleotides, the CDR3 is TGTGCCAGCAGTTTATCGATTAGCGGAAGCTCCTACAATGAGCAGTTCTTC. This sequence encodes CASSLSISGSSYNEQFF.

The genes are TRBV15 and TRBJ2-1, with TRBD2 identical over 7 bases. This CDR3 region has 14 residues. Germline-derived CDR1 and CDR2 are LNHNV and YYDKDF (reference sequence). With 5 bases clipped from V and 10 bases from J, the junction kept 11 bases outside the gene matches. The CDR3 DNA sequence: TGTGCCACCAGCGCCGCACCAAGCGGGAAGGAGCAGTTCTTC. Its translation: CATSAAPSGKEQFF.

This clone has a single count. The chain joins TRBV19 to TRBJ1-2; D may be TRBD1 (5 bases). V dropped 10 bases and J dropped 4 bases, with 16 bases sitting between them. The CDR3 contains 13 residues. Germline V lookup: CDR1 LNHDA, CDR2 SQIVND (reference sequence). The CDR3 sequence: CANPSIGVYGYTF. The CDR3 region has the DNA TGTGCCAATCCCTCGATAGGGGTCTATGGCTACACCTTC.

J is TRBJ1-4 and V is TRBV7-9; a possible D gene is TRBD1 (6 bases). The CDR3 contains 17 residues. V lost 5 bases to trimming and J lost 5 bases, with 21 bases between them. In germline, CDR1 is SEHNR, CDR2 FQNEAQ (reference sequence). CDR3 amino acids: CASSDSIGQLTNEKLFF. CDR3 DNA: TGTGCCAGCAGCGACTCCATCGGACAGTTGACCAATGAAAAACTGTTTTTT.

The gene calls are TRBV6-6 and TRBJ1-6, with 7 positions matching TRBD1. From germline, CDR1 is MNHNY and CDR2 SVGAGI (reference sequence). Losses at the gene ends were 6 bases for V and 7 bases for J; bases not matched to a gene: 9. This CDR3 comprises 15 residues. This CDR3 reads CASRLPGQINSPLHF. CDR3 in DNA: TGTGCCAGCAGGTTACCGGGACAGATCAATTCACCCCTCCACTTT.

The chain uses TRBV25-1 and TRBJ1-1; 12 positions agree with TRBD1. Germline CDR1 reads MGHDK; CDR2 reads SYGVNS. This CDR3 has 16 amino acids. V gave up 8 bases and J gave up 4 bases; unmatched junction bases: 11. CDR3 coding DNA: TGTGCCAGCCTCCCCGGGACAGGGGGCGGGGGCACTGAAGCTTTCTTT. Protein product: CASLPGTGGGGTEAFF. Variable domain in full (rest from reference TRBV25-1 and TRBJ1-1): EADIYQTPRYLVIGTGKKITLECSQTMGHDKMYWYQQDPGMELHLIHYSYGVNSTEKGDLSSESTVSRIRTEHFPLTLESARPSHTSQYLCASLPGTGGGGTEAFFGQGTRLTVV.

The chain links TRBV29-1 to TRBJ1-2, with TRBD1 identical over 8 bases. The V and J ends lost 5 bases and 8 bases, in that order; junction bases with no gene match: 13. The length of the CDR3 is 14 residues. CDR1 SQVTM and CDR2 ANQGSEA come from the germline V gene. The DNA for the CDR3 is TGCAGCGTTTATGGACCGACAGGGGAAGAGGGCTACACCTTC. This encodes CSVYGPTGEEGYTF.

The rearrangement links TRBV7-9 to TRBJ1-2; D not resolved. Germline V CDR1 and CDR2: SEHNR, FQNEAQ (reference sequence). V dropped 2 bases and J dropped 3 bases, with 16 bases sitting between them. The CDR3 totals 16 residues. The CDR3 region has the DNA TGTGCCAGCAGCTTACCGCCCACCCAGACTGACTATGGCTACACCTTC. Translating it yields CASSLPPTQTDYGYTF.

V gene TRBV7-9 combines with J gene TRBJ1-3; possible D gene TRBD1, 5 bases. V dropped 5 bases and J dropped 3 bases, with 20 bases sitting between them. Per germline, CDR1 SEHNR and CDR2 FQNEAQ (reference sequence). The CDR3 runs 17 residues. The CDR3 region has the DNA TGTGCCAGCAGCCCTAGGTTCAGGGTAAATGGTGGAAACACCATATATTTT. Amino acid sequence: CASSPRFRVNGGNTIYF.

The rearrangement uses TRBV7-9 and TRBJ2-5; 11 positions agree with TRBD2. V trimming: 0 bases; J trimming: 5 bases; junction bases outside the gene matches: 11. The CDR3 is made up of 18 amino acids. Looked up from germline, CDR1 is SEHNR and CDR2 is FQNEAQ (reference sequence). For the CDR3, the DNA is TGTGCCAGCAGCTTAGCCTTAGCGGGAGGGCCCTTGGTGGAGACCCAGTACTTC. It is translated as CASSLALAGGPLVETQYF.

The chain is built from TRBV7-2 and TRBJ1-6; TRBD1 matches at 10 bases. Trimming removed 5 bases from V and 8 bases from J; junction bases left unmatched: 6. The CDR3 loop spans 15 amino acids. Germline V lookup: CDR1 SGHTA, CDR2 FQGNSA. CDR3 coding DNA: TGTGCCAGCAGCCCTGGACAGGGGGTCTATTCACCCCTCCACTTT. Amino acids: CASSPGQGVYSPLHF.

V is TRBV7-9 and J is TRBJ1-1, with D unresolved. Trimming removed 0 bases from V and 2 bases from J, with 7 bases in between. From germline, CDR1 is SEHNR and CDR2 FQNEAQ (reference sequence). This CDR3 has 14 amino acids. Here the CDR3 DNA reads TGTGCCAGCAGCTTAGCCAGGCATAACACTGAAGCTTTCTTT. It codes for CASSLARHNTEAFF.

J is TRBJ2-7 and V is TRBV4-3; TRBD1 matches 9 bases. J was trimmed by 1 base and V by 5 bases; bases with no gene match: 3. Germline CDR1 and CDR2: LGHNA and YSLEER. This CDR3 contains 14 residues. CDR3 amino acids: CASSEQGASYEQYF. Written as DNA, the CDR3 is TGCGCCAGCAGCGAACAGGGGGCTTCCTACGAGCAGTACTTC.

A single count supports this clone. The rearrangement joins TRBV5-8 to TRBJ2-1; the match to TRBD1 covers 8 bases. With V trimmed by 4 bases and J by 8 bases, 11 bases remained unmatched. This CDR3 comprises 15 residues. Germline V gene lookup returns CDR1 SGHTS and CDR2 YDEGEE. The CDR3 spells CASSRLGRGRDEQFF. The CDR3 region has the DNA TGTGCCAGCAGCCGCCTGGGCAGGGGGCGCGATGAGCAGTTCTTC. The full variable domain, completed using reference TRBV5-8 and TRBJ2-1, is EAGVTQSPTHLIKTRGQQATLRCSPISGHTSVYWYQQALGLGLQFLLWYDEGEERNRGNFPPRFSGRQFPNYSSELNVNALELEDSALYLCASSRLGRGRDEQFFGPGTRLTVL.

The V call is TRBV6-1, the J call TRBJ2-3; TRBD2 matches 12 bases. From germline, CDR1 is MNHNS and CDR2 SASEGT. The ends lost 4 bases at V and 0 bases at J; junction bases unmatched: 14. The CDR3 has 20 amino acids. CDR3 sequence (DNA): TGTGCCAGCAGTGGGGGACTAGCGGGTCCCACACGAACTAGCACAGATACGCAGTATTTT. The encoded protein is CASSGGLAGPTRTSTDTQYF.